This entry features one T cell receptor (beta chain) sequence. As yet, its antigen is unknown. These data belong to a study of monozygotic twins with cystic fibrosis. Looking at the study overall: Libraries were built from 3 to 3.5 micrograms of fragmented DNA using around 15 PCR cycles.

Regarding the study as a whole: The repertoire was suggested to be naive-dominated, clonality median around 0.01. In 13 of 16 pairs, V gene usage was closest to the co-twin's. Unrelated CF individuals shared fewer identical clonotypes than monozygotic CF twins.

Libraries were prepared by immunoSEQ multiplex PCR; TCRdb keeps only in-frame clonotypes and omits some of them. The table shows 15,000 to 20,000 clones, with around 96% occurring only once. V was clipped by 3 bases and J by 5 bases; unmatched bases: 5. The V gene's germline CDR1 is SGHTA and CDR2 FQGNSA. This CDR3 spans 14 amino acids. The sample comprised blood. The chain has TRBV7-2 and TRBJ1-2, with TRBD1 matching 8 bases. The sequence was collected from a girl aged 2-9 years with cystic fibrosis. This CDR3 reads CASSFEQGGYGYTF. Here the CDR3 DNA reads TGTGCCAGCAGCTTTGAACAGGGGGGTTATGGCTACACCTTC.